One sample yielded the 26 T cell receptor beta chains listed below, sequenced in a study of CXCR3-negative and CXCR3-positive naive CD8 T cells. 5' RACE with UMI labels generated the TRB cDNA libraries. TCRdb reprocessed the 5' RACE reads and reports one entry per CDR3 protein, with no DNA. Listed are over 35,000 distinct CDR3 sequences; over 2% falls within the top ten. The sample comprised naive CXCR3- CD8+ T cells from blood. Subset: CD45RO-CCR7+CD27+CD95- naive CD8+ T cells lacking CXCR3 (TNR3-). All receptors come from a human donor in good health. Some clones in this sample may be carry-over from other donors' samples.

This chain joins TRBV24-1 and TRBJ2-5. The germline CDR1 and CDR2 sequences are KGHDR and SFDVKD. This CDR3 has 14 amino acids. The CDR3 reads CATSDFGGLETQYF.

This rearrangement joins TRBV28 to TRBJ2-2; TCRdb picks TRBD2, but there is no DNA to check that call. Germline loops: CDR1 MDHEN, CDR2 SYDVKM. The CDR3 contains 15 residues. The CDR3: CASTELAGLTGELFF.

The chain carries TRBV29-1 and TRBJ2-7; lacking DNA, the TRBD1 call made by TCRdb goes unchecked. The CDR3 runs to 12 residues. Looked up from germline, CDR1 is SQVTM and CDR2 is ANQGSEA. This chain's CDR3 is CSVGVLTYEQYF.

This chain connects TRBV3-1 to TRBJ1-1. Looked up from germline, CDR1 is LGHDT and CDR2 is YNNKEL (reference sequence). CDR3 size: 11 residues. This chain's CDR3 is CASSLDTEAFF.

The chain employs TRBV15 and TRBJ2-5; the TRBD1 assignment by TCRdb is unverifiable without DNA. Germline V lookup: CDR1 LNHNV, CDR2 YYDKDF (reference sequence). This CDR3 spans 17 amino acids. CDR3 residues: CATSRDPAQGFQETQYF.

The CDR3 reads CASSQDTGGYGYTF. V gene TRBV4-1 combines with J gene TRBJ1-2; TCRdb's D call of TRBD1 is untestable without DNA. The length of the CDR3 is 14 residues. CDR1 is MGHRA and CDR2 is YSYEKL in the germline V gene.

The chain joins TRBV4-1 to TRBJ2-7; TCRdb lists TRBD1, though no DNA is available to test this call. Germline CDR1 and CDR2: MGHRA and YSYEKL. CDR3 size: 13 residues. CDR3 protein: CASSQGTGYEQYF.

This chain connects TRBV28 to TRBJ2-1. The CDR3 runs to 14 residues. Per the germline V gene, CDR1 is MDHEN and CDR2 is SYDVKM. This CDR3 is CASSPAVGDNEQFF. Full variable domain (remainder filled in from reference TRBV28 and TRBJ2-1): DVKVTQSSRYLVKRTGEKVFLECVQDMDHENMFWYRQDPGLGLRLIYFSYDVKMKEKGDIPEGYSVSREKKERFSLILESASTNQTSMYLCASSPAVGDNEQFFGPGTRLTVL.

The chain is built from TRBV5-1 and TRBJ2-7; the D call from TCRdb, TRBD2, cannot be confirmed without DNA. Germline CDR1 is SGHRS and CDR2 is YFSETQ. The CDR3 has 14 amino acids. This chain's CDR3 is CASSFSVSSYEQYF. Together with reference TRBV5-1 and TRBJ2-7, the CDR3 gives the full variable domain: KAGVTQTPRYLIKTRGQQVTLSCSPISGHRSVSWYQQTPGQGLQFLFEYFSETQRNKGNFPGRFSGRQFSNSRSEMNVSTLELGDSALYLCASSFSVSSYEQYFGPGTRLTVT.

V usage is TRBV10-3 and J usage is TRBJ2-7. Per the germline V gene, CDR1 is ENHRY and CDR2 is SYGVKD. The CDR3 covers 11 residues. CDR3 loop: CAISDAYEQYF.

The rearrangement joins TRBV14 to TRBJ2-1. Per germline, CDR1 SGHDN and CDR2 FVKESK. This CDR3 has 16 amino acids. CDR3 amino acids: CASSRSTDLIGFGQFF.

The genes are TRBV28 and TRBJ2-7; TCRdb designates TRBD1, a call that cannot be tested without DNA. The CDR3 loop spans 11 amino acids. CDR1 and CDR2 from the germline V gene are MDHEN and SYDVKM. The CDR3 protein is CASRQGHEQYF. Full variable domain (remainder filled in from reference TRBV28 and TRBJ2-7): DVKVTQSSRYLVKRTGEKVFLECVQDMDHENMFWYRQDPGLGLRLIYFSYDVKMKEKGDIPEGYSVSREKKERFSLILESASTNQTSMYLCASRQGHEQYFGPGTRLTVT.

The rearrangement uses TRBV28 and TRBJ2-5; the TCRdb call, TRBD2, lacks DNA for checking. CDR3 length: 15 amino acids. In germline, CDR1 is MDHEN, CDR2 SYDVKM. The CDR3 sequence: CASSLRTSGAETQYF.

V and J are TRBV12-3 or TRBV12-4 and TRBJ1-3; TCRdb gives TRBD1 as the D gene, but with no DNA this cannot be confirmed. The CDR3 has 18 residues. CDR3 region: CASSLPRQPLPSGNTIYF.

V is TRBV6-5 and J is TRBJ2-1; checking the TCRdb D call of TRBD2 is not possible without DNA. Looked up from germline, CDR1 is MNHEY and CDR2 is SVGAGI. The CDR3 runs 17 residues. The CDR3: CASSYQGLPSSYNEQFF.

V usage is TRBV20-1 and J usage is TRBJ2-7; TCRdb gives TRBD2 as the D gene, but with no DNA this cannot be confirmed. Germline CDR1 DFQATT, CDR2 SNEGSKA (reference sequence). The CDR3 runs 13 residues. The CDR3 protein is CSARKLADYEQYF.

The chain couples TRBV29-1 to TRBJ2-1; TCRdb calls TRBD2, which cannot be checked without DNA. Per germline, CDR1 SQVTM and CDR2 ANQGSEA. The CDR3 has 16 amino acids. The CDR3 here is CSVDRSSAGGGNEQFF.

V is TRBV20-1 and J is TRBJ1-2; the D call of TRBD1 rests on TCRdb alone, since no DNA is present to check it. CDR1 DFQATT and CDR2 SNEGSKA come from the germline V gene (reference sequence). The CDR3 covers 14 residues. CDR3 in amino acids: CSARDPQGAGGYTF.

The V gene is TRBV28, the J gene TRBJ2-7; TCRdb lists TRBD1, though no DNA is available to test this call. Looked up from germline, CDR1 is MDHEN and CDR2 is SYDVKM. The CDR3 runs 16 residues. The CDR3 is CASSFTGESMYYEQYF.

This chain connects TRBV5-1 to TRBJ2-7. Germline V gene data show CDR1 as SGHRS and CDR2 as YFSETQ. CDR3 size: 15 residues. The chain's CDR3 is CASSLPEGTSYEQYF.

This chain links TRBV5-1 with TRBJ1-2. In germline, CDR1 is SGHRS, CDR2 YFSETQ. The CDR3 has 14 residues. CDR3 sequence reads: CASSLRPANYGYTF.

This chain links TRBV4-1 with TRBJ2-1. Germline CDR1 is MGHRA and CDR2 is YSYEKL. CDR3 size: 15 residues. CDR3 sequence: CASAVSGGSYNEQFF.

The chain carries TRBV20-1 and TRBJ1-5. This CDR3 has 14 residues. From germline, CDR1 is DFQATT and CDR2 SNEGSKA (reference sequence). CDR3 amino acids: CSAAEKYSNQPQHF.

This chain connects TRBV12-3 or TRBV12-4 to TRBJ2-7. CDR3 size: 12 residues. This chain's CDR3 is CASSPITGEQYF.

This chain joins TRBV29-1 and TRBJ2-1. The length of the CDR3 is 11 residues. CDR1 SQVTM and CDR2 ANQGSEA come from the germline V gene. The CDR3 reads CSGIVSNEQFF.

V gene TRBV28 combines with J gene TRBJ1-5. CDR3 length equals 15 residues. Germline CDR1 MDHEN, CDR2 SYDVKM. The CDR3 region is CASSFVGYSNQPQHF.